Listed below are T cell receptor beta chains from one sample, sequenced in a study of response to subunit inactivated influenza vaccine. One entry per CDR3 protein results from TCRdb running MiXCR on the RT-PCR reads. The repertoire holds about 800,000 distinct CDR3 sequences, around 21% seen once, with about 9.4% in the top ten. The sequencing used PBMCs from blood, collected approximately 5 days after vaccination. The receptor source for this set is a middle-aged man who received an inactivated influenza vaccine. CDR3s include the opening cysteine and the closing phenylalanine or tryptophan. D genes are given only for firm matches. For some rows the clone size is stated as once, few or many, or as a class when expanded; others skip it.

J | D | size | length | V | CDR3 | DNA
TRBJ1-4 | TRBD1 | few | 14 | TRBV29-1 | CSVGDRGRDEKLFF | TGCAGCGTTGGGGACAGGGGGCGCGATGAAAAACTGTTTTTT
TRBJ2-1 | . | few | 13 | TRBV6-6 | CASMPESGNEQFF | TGTGCCAGCATGCCAGAGTCTGGCAATGAGCAGTTCTTC
TRBJ2-7 | TRBD1 | few | 14 | TRBV28 | CASRQTGGSYEQYF | TGTGCCAGCAGGCAAACAGGGGGCTCCTACGAGCAGTACTTC
TRBJ2-5 | TRBD2 | . | 15 | TRBV12-3/TRBV12-4 | CASSLSAGGGETQYF | TGTGCCAGCAGTTTATCTGCGGGGGGCGGGGAGACCCAGTACTTC
TRBJ2-5 | . | . | 12 | TRBV20-1 | CSALGRRETQYF | TGCAGTGCTTTAGGACGCCGAGAGACCCAGTACTTC
TRBJ2-7 | . | few | 13 | TRBV28 | CASRKTRTYEQYF | TGTGCCAGCAGGAAGACTAGAACCTACGAGCAGTACTTC
TRBJ2-1 | . | few | 15 | TRBV6-1 | CASSEVMGRYNEQFF | TGTGCCAGCAGTGAAGTAATGGGCCGCTACAATGAGCAGTTCTTC
TRBJ2-5 | TRBD2 | few | 14 | TRBV20-1 | CSAAGLAAQETQYF | TGCAGTGCTGCGGGACTAGCGGCCCAAGAGACCCAGTACTTC
TRBJ1-6 | . | . | 14 | TRBV4-2 | CASSSQGDNSPLHF | TGTGCCAGCAGTTCACAGGGTGATAATTCACCCCTCCACTTT
TRBJ2-7 | . | . | 14 | TRBV7-9 | CASSPPQDPYEQYF | TGTGCCAGCAGCCCCCCACAGGACCCCTACGAGCAGTACTTC
TRBJ2-5 | . | . | 13 | TRBV29-1 | CSASSGGSGTQYF | TGCAGCGCCTCCAGCGGAGGGTCGGGAACCCAGTACTTC
TRBJ2-4 | . | . | 17 | TRBV4-2 | CASSQDYSGAGTDIQYF | TGTGCCAGCAGCCAAGATTACTCGGGGGCCGGGACGGACATTCAGTACTTC
TRBJ2-1 | . | . | 17 | TRBV6-9 | CASSYYSGLAHYNEQFF | TGTGCCAGCAGTTATTATTCCGGGCTAGCGCACTACAATGAGCAGTTCTTC
TRBJ1-2 | . | . | 15 | TRBV12-3/TRBV12-4 | CASSRGQITNYGYTF | TGTGCCAGCAGCCGCGGACAGATTACTAACTATGGCTACACCTTC
TRBJ2-5 | TRBD2 | . | 17 | TRBV28 | CARGSGGGGPDQETQYF | TGTGCCAGGGGCTCGGGCGGCGGGGGGCCCGACCAAGAGACCCAGTACTTC
TRBJ2-7 | . | . | 12 | TRBV10-3 | CAIMGVSYEQYF | TGTGCCATCATGGGCGTCTCCTACGAGCAGTACTTC
TRBJ2-1 | TRBD2 | once | 15 | TRBV4-1 | CASSQSGAHNNEQFF | TGCGCCAGCAGCCAGAGCGGGGCCCATAACAATGAGCAGTTCTTC
TRBJ2-7 | . | . | 15 | TRBV7-2 | CASSLAGRVFDEQYF | TGTGCCAGCAGCTTAGCGGGACGGGTCTTTGACGAGCAGTACTTC
TRBJ2-5 | . | few | 15 | TRBV20-1 | CSARGSPEGQETQYF | TGCAGTGCTAGAGGGTCCCCTGAGGGACAAGAGACCCAGTACTTC
TRBJ1-6 | TRBD1 | . | 13 | TRBV12-3/TRBV12-4 | CASRQGNNSPLHF | TGTGCCAGCAGACAGGGGAATAATTCACCCCTCCACTTT
TRBJ2-7 | TRBD2 | . | 15 | TRBV10-3 | CATMRTGLADGEQYF | TGTGCCACCATGAGAACGGGACTAGCTGATGGCGAGCAGTACTTC
TRBJ2-1 | . | few | 13 | TRBV25-1 | CASSVSRTYEQFF | TGTGCCAGCAGTGTTTCCAGGACTTATGAGCAGTTCTTC
TRBJ2-1 | TRBD1 | . | 14 | TRBV20-1 | CSAPHGTEYNEQFF | TGCAGTGCTCCGCACGGGACAGAGTACAATGAGCAGTTCTTC
TRBJ2-5 | . | . | 12 | TRBV20-1 | CSASLDVETQYF | TGCAGTGCTAGCTTGGACGTGGAGACCCAGTACTTC
TRBJ2-5 | . | . | 15 | TRBV5-1 | CASSPGAAGGETQYF | TGCGCCAGCAGCCCCGGGGCGGCTGGGGGAGAGACCCAGTACTTC
TRBJ2-1 | . | once | 16 | TRBV7-2 | CASSPPGTPLYNEQFF | TGTGCCAGCAGCCCACCGGGGACCCCTCTTTATAATGAGCAGTTCTTC
TRBJ2-2 | TRBD1 | few | 16 | TRBV4-3 | CASSQQGQQNTGELFF | TGCGCCAGCAGCCAACAGGGACAGCAGAACACCGGGGAGCTGTTTTTT
TRBJ2-1 | TRBD1 | many | 16 | TRBV6-2/TRBV6-3 | CASRMTGGGAHNEQFF | TGTGCCAGCAGGATGACAGGGGGGGGGGCCCACAATGAGCAGTTCTTC
TRBJ1-5 | . | few | 15 | TRBV16 | CASSQFRSREQPQHF | TGTGCCAGCAGCCAATTCCGCAGCAGGGAACAGCCCCAGCATTTT
TRBJ2-3 | TRBD2 | many | 17 | TRBV27 | CASSHRTNPRGADTQYF | TGTGCCAGCAGCCATAGGACTAACCCCCGGGGGGCAGATACGCAGTATTTT
TRBJ1-1 | . | few | 14 | TRBV12-3/TRBV12-4 | CASSSTTENTEAFF | TGTGCCAGCAGTTCTACGACGGAAAACACTGAAGCTTTCTTT
TRBJ1-1 | . | . | 16 | TRBV6-1 | CASIISAGVGNTEAFF | TGTGCCAGCATCATATCTGCTGGGGTAGGGAACACTGAAGCTTTCTTT
TRBJ2-1 | TRBD2 | . | 18 | TRBV20-1 | CSARVGTSGGPSYNEQFF | TGCAGTGCTAGAGTGGGGACTAGCGGGGGGCCTTCCTACAATGAGCAGTTCTTC
TRBJ2-3 | . | . | 13 | TRBV11-1 | CATRPGSTDTQYF | TGTGCCACCAGGCCGGGCAGCACAGATACGCAGTATTTT
TRBJ2-5 | TRBD2 | few | 21 | TRBV11-1 | CASSLARGSGTSGRAGETQYF | TGTGCCAGCAGCTTAGCGCGAGGATCCGGGACTAGCGGGAGGGCCGGAGAGACCCAGTACTTC
TRBJ2-7 | . | . | 13 | TRBV6-2/TRBV6-3 | CASSYDAYYEQYF | TGTGCCAGCAGTTACGACGCCTACTACGAGCAGTACTTC
TRBJ2-3 | TRBD2 | . | 17 | TRBV5-1 | CASSLASGSRLTDTQYF | TGCGCCAGCAGTTTGGCTAGCGGGAGTCGGTTGACAGATACGCAGTATTTT
TRBJ2-2 | TRBD2 | . | 17 | TRBV9 | CASSSLRGGGWTGELFF | TGTGCCAGCAGCTCCCTACGGGGGGGGGGATGGACCGGGGAGCTGTTTTTT
TRBJ1-1 | . | many | 16 | TRBV12-3/TRBV12-4 | CASSLVGLGVNTEAFF | TGTGCCAGCAGTTTAGTGGGGTTAGGAGTGAACACTGAAGCTTTCTTT
TRBJ2-4 | . | . | 14 | TRBV6-1 | CASRMGQHLNIQYF | TGTGCCAGCAGGATGGGTCAGCACTTAAACATTCAGTACTTC
TRBJ1-1 | . | . | 14 | TRBV18 | CASSFSREHTEAFF | TGTGCCAGCTCGTTCAGTCGGGAGCACACTGAAGCTTTCTTT
TRBJ2-7 | . | few | 14 | TRBV5-1 | CASSTMQGLYEQYF | TGCGCCAGCAGCACTATGCAGGGGCTCTACGAGCAGTACTTC
TRBJ2-1 | TRBD2 | . | 13 | TRBV29-1 | CSGSGVGYNEQFF | TGCAGCGGCAGCGGGGTTGGCTACAATGAGCAGTTCTTC
TRBJ2-5 | . | few | 15 | TRBV12-3/TRBV12-4 | CASSLGRGIQETQYF | TGTGCCAGCAGTTTGGGGCGGGGCATACAAGAGACCCAGTACTTC
TRBJ1-4 | . | few | 15 | TRBV3-1 | CASSQGVATNEKLFF | TGTGCCAGCAGCCAAGGAGTTGCAACTAATGAAAAACTGTTTTTT
TRBJ2-2 | TRBD1 | . | 13 | TRBV6-1 | CASRLQGARELFF | TGTGCCAGCAGACTTCAGGGGGCCCGGGAGCTGTTTTTT
TRBJ2-3 | TRBD2 | few | 15 | TRBV9 | CASSIAGGYRDTQYF | TGTGCCAGCAGCATAGCGGGAGGGTACCGAGATACGCAGTATTTT
TRBJ2-3 | TRBD2 | . | 16 | TRBV24-1 | CATSEFTSGGSDTQYF | TGTGCCACCAGTGAATTTACTAGCGGGGGGTCAGATACGCAGTATTTT
TRBJ1-2 | . | . | 14 | TRBV20-1 | CSAVVPGTNYGYTF | TGCAGTGCTGTTGTGCCGGGAACTAACTATGGCTACACCTTC
TRBJ2-7 | . | . | 15 | TRBV4-2 | CASSQEGRAPYEQYF | TGTGCCAGCAGCCAAGAGGGCAGGGCCCCCTACGAGCAGTACTTC
TRBJ2-2 | TRBD2 | few | 15 | TRBV9 | CASSVSGTHTGELFF | TGTGCCAGCAGCGTTAGCGGGACTCACACCGGGGAGCTGTTTTTT
TRBJ1-2 | . | . | 14 | TRBV6-1 | CASSEHPENYGYTF | TGTGCCAGCAGTGAACATCCGGAGAACTATGGCTACACCTTC
TRBJ2-7 | TRBD1 | . | 16 | TRBV15 | CATSRAGTVTSYEQYF | TGTGCCACCAGCAGGGCCGGGACAGTTACGTCCTACGAGCAGTACTTC
TRBJ2-5 | TRBD2 | few | 16 | TRBV20-1 | CSASARGGRFQETQYF | TGCAGTGCTAGCGCGCGGGGGGGCCGTTTCCAAGAGACCCAGTACTTC
TRBJ2-2 | . | few | 15 | TRBV12-3/TRBV12-4 | CASSLGHRNTGELFF | TGTGCCAGCAGCTTGGGACACAGGAACACCGGGGAGCTGTTTTTT
TRBJ2-1 | . | few | 14 | TRBV4-1 | CASSQYAPGGEQFF | TGCGCCAGCAGCCAATATGCACCCGGAGGTGAGCAGTTCTTC
TRBJ2-5 | TRBD2 | few | 15 | TRBV15 | CATSRVAGVQETQYF | TGTGCCACCAGCAGAGTTGCGGGAGTTCAAGAGACCCAGTACTTC
TRBJ2-7 | TRBD1 | few | 17 | TRBV4-2 | CASSQEVAGTVTYEQYF | TGTGCCAGCAGCCAAGAAGTGGCCGGGACAGTTACCTACGAGCAGTACTTC